This passage covers 18 T cell receptor beta chains from one sample sequenced in a study of cytomegalovirus exposure and HLA in healthy donors. Primers for the PCR totalled 60 Vbeta and 13 Jbeta. Sequencing was performed with immunoSEQ multiplex PCR; in TCRdb, only in-frame clones are kept and a portion is missing. This table has 140,000 to 150,000 clones, 75% to 80% appearing once. The material sequenced was PBMCs. These receptors came from a male donor in good health and CMV-seronegative.

V and J are TRBV9 and TRBJ2-3; 11 bases are a match to TRBD2. Germline values: CDR1 SGDLS, CDR2 YYNGEE. The CDR3 runs to 18 residues. The trim removed 4 bases at V and 1 base at J, leaving 11 bases unmatched. CDR3 bases: TGTGCCAGCAGCCCCCGGGCTAGCGGGGGGATGGGCACAGATACGCAGTATTTT. Translating it yields CASSPRASGGMGTDTQYF.

About this clone itself: The same CDR3 also results from other DNA sequences found in this sample. The genes are TRBV9 and TRBJ2-7; D might be TRBD2 (7 bases). Germline V gives CDR1 SGDLS, CDR2 YYNGEE. The CDR3 covers 15 residues. Trimming pared 2 bases from V and 0 bases from J, leaving 12 bases between. CDR3: CASSVGAGVSYEQYF. The CDR3, as DNA: TGTGCCAGCAGCGTGGGGGCGGGGGTCTCCTACGAGCAGTACTTC.

A few counts support this clone. The V gene is TRBV6-4, the J gene TRBJ2-3; 13 bases align to TRBD2. The CDR3 is 17 residues long. Germline CDR1 and CDR2: MRHNA and SNTAGT. J gave up 3 bases and V 2 bases, and 5 bases lay outside the gene matches. Written as DNA, the CDR3 is TGTGCCAGCAGTGACAACGGACTAGCGGGAGAGACAGATACGCAGTATTTT. Its protein product is CASSDNGLAGETDTQYF.

The J gene is TRBJ1-2, the V gene TRBV27; D possibly corresponds to TRBD1 (6 bases). Germline V gene lookup returns CDR1 MNHEY and CDR2 SMNVEV (reference sequence). V was clipped by 2 bases and J by 2 bases, with 9 bases between them. This CDR3 is 14 amino acids long. The CDR3 loop reads CASSLTGGNYGYTF. DNA for the CDR3: TGTGCCAGCAGTTTAACTGGGGGCAACTATGGCTACACCTTC.

The chain employs TRBV4-3 and TRBJ1-5; 7 bases fit TRBD1. The V gene's germline CDR1 is LGHNA and CDR2 YSLEER. The CDR3 spans 14 residues. With 0 bases clipped from V and 5 bases from J, the junction kept 1 base outside the gene matches. DNA of the CDR3: TGCGCCAGCAGCCAAGAAGGGGGCCATCAGCCCCAGCATTTT. It specifies CASSQEGGHQPQHF.

The rearrangement links TRBV11-2 to TRBJ1-2; tentative D call: TRBD1 (5 bases). Germline V lookup: CDR1 SGHAT, CDR2 FQNNGV. This CDR3 comprises 18 residues. V gave up 2 bases and J gave up 4 bases, with 23 bases separating them. CDR3 sequence reads: CASSLLSGERATVYGYTF. In DNA, the CDR3 is TGTGCCAGCAGCTTATTATCGGGGGAGAGGGCAACGGTCTATGGCTACACCTTC.

The chain combines TRBV20-1 with TRBJ1-1, with D perhaps TRBD1 (5 bases). The germline V and J ends were trimmed by 5 bases and 7 bases, with 11 bases remaining between them. The CDR3 spans 11 residues. From germline, CDR1 is DFQATT and CDR2 SNEGSKA (reference sequence). DNA of the CDR3: TGCAGTGCTGGACGGACATTTGAAGCTTTCTTT. This gives the protein CSAGRTFEAFF.

Points on this clone: The germline gene is not matched at one end of the junction; a read error may be the cause. The gene calls are TRBV28 and TRBJ2-4; D is undetermined. The germline V gene encodes CDR1 MDHEN and CDR2 SYDVKM. The CDR3 is 12 amino acids. The CDR3 nucleotides are TGTGCCAGCAACCAAGCCAAAAACAGTCAGTACTTC. It is translated as CASNQAKNSQYF. The whole variable domain, remainder taken from reference TRBV28 and TRBJ2-4, is DVKVTQSSRYLVKRTGEKVFLECVQDMDHENMFWYRQDPGLGLRLIYFSYDVKMKEKGDIPEGYSVSREKKERFSLILESASTNQTSMYLCASNQAKNSQYFGAGTRLSVL.

The chain combines TRBV7-9 with TRBJ2-7; TRBD2 agrees at 15 bases. Germline lookup yields CDR1 SEHNR and CDR2 FQNEAQ (reference sequence). This CDR3 comprises 18 residues. The junction had 14 bases not matched to a gene; V was cut back by 4 bases and J by 7 bases. CDR3 amino acids: CASSSLTTGTSGRREQYF. The CDR3 bases are TGTGCCAGCAGCTCCCTCACGACGGGGACTAGCGGGAGGAGAGAGCAGTACTTC.

The chain recombines TRBV19 with TRBJ2-1, with D perhaps TRBD1 (5 bases). The V gene's germline CDR1 is LNHDA and CDR2 SQIVND (reference sequence). This CDR3 region has 16 residues. The V end lost 0 bases, the J end lost 1 base, and 10 bases lay between the germline ends. In DNA, the CDR3 is TGTGCCAGTAGTATAGATGGCAGGGTATCCTACAATGAGCAGTTCTTC. Translation gives CASSIDGRVSYNEQFF.

This chain connects TRBV12-5 to TRBJ2-5; tentatively, D is TRBD2 (5 bases). From germline, CDR1 is LGHNT and CDR2 FRNRAP. V lost 9 bases, J lost 13 bases, and 27 bases lay in between. The CDR3 has 14 residues. This CDR3 reads CARASGVPPSPSYF. In DNA, the CDR3 is TGTGCTAGGGCCTCCGGGGTACCCCCGTCACCATCGTACTTC.

This chain joins TRBV6-1 and TRBJ1-1; D possibly corresponds to TRBD1 (5 bases). This CDR3 spans 14 amino acids. The germline CDR1 and CDR2 sequences are MNHNS and SASEGT. The V end was cut by 2 bases, the J end by 6 bases, with 13 bases between. CDR3 sequence reads: CASSERGKGAEAFF. DNA for the CDR3: TGTGCCAGCAGTGAAAGGGGTAAGGGCGCTGAAGCTTTCTTT.

The chain employs TRBV19 and TRBJ2-5; 8 bases align to TRBD2. The CDR3 consists of 15 residues. Germline V gives CDR1 LNHDA, CDR2 SQIVND (reference sequence). V was clipped by 6 bases and J by 5 bases; unmatched bases: 11. The CDR3 spells CASRDGGAGDETQYF. The CDR3 nucleotides are TGTGCCAGTAGGGATGGAGGAGCGGGGGACGAGACCCAGTACTTC.

The genes are TRBV23-1 and TRBJ2-7; possibly TRBD2 for D (7 bases). TRBV23-1 is an open reading frame whose function is uncertain. This CDR3 region has 11 residues. With 9 bases removed from V and 4 bases from J, the gap between germline ends came to 10 bases. The CDR3 reads CARQGGYEQYF. CDR3 coding DNA: TGCGCCAGACAGGGAGGGTACGAGCAGTACTTC.

This clone was counted a few times. The rearrangement links TRBV7-3 to TRBJ2-7, with D possibly matching TRBD1 (6 bases). V lost 5 bases to trimming and J lost 4 bases, with 18 bases between them. The CDR3 spans 15 residues. Germline values: CDR1 SGHTA, CDR2 FQGTGA. CDR3 region: CASSPEQGTRYEQYF. The CDR3 DNA follows: TGTGCCAGCAGCCCGGAACAGGGAACTAGGTACGAGCAGTACTTC.

This clone was recorded a few times. The chain recombines TRBV5-1 with TRBJ2-1, with D uncertain. V dropped 1 base and J dropped 0 bases, with 8 bases sitting between them. This CDR3 contains 15 residues. Germline CDR1 and CDR2: SGHRS and YFSETQ. The CDR3 spells CASSLRRSSYNEQFF. DNA of the CDR3: TGCGCCAGCAGCTTGAGGCGGAGCTCCTACAATGAGCAGTTCTTC.

The chain joins TRBV10-1 to TRBJ2-5; D possibly corresponds to TRBD2 (6 bases). The CDR3 contains 17 residues. Per the germline V gene, CDR1 is WNHNN and CDR2 is SYGVQD (reference sequence). Trimming took 4 bases from V and 2 from J, leaving 20 bases between them. CDR3 region: CASSASPGSGQQETQYF. In DNA form, the CDR3 reads TGCGCCAGCAGTGCAAGCCCCGGTAGCGGACAACAAGAGACCCAGTACTTC.

This clone was observed a few times. V and J are TRBV6-4 and TRBJ2-3, with TRBD2 matching over 8 bases. From germline, CDR1 is MRHNA and CDR2 SNTAGT. The CDR3 is made up of 16 amino acids. The junction had 11 bases not matched to a gene; V was cut back by 3 bases and J by 6 bases. The CDR3 protein is CASSEEAGDVRDTQYF. The CDR3 DNA reads TGTGCCAGCAGTGAAGAAGCGGGGGACGTGCGGGATACGCAGTATTTT.